The 3 T cell receptor beta chains below come from one sample, sequenced in a study of STAT5B mutations in CD4+ large granular lymphocyte leukemia. The method was immunoSEQ multiplex PCR; TCRdb's version includes in-frame clones alone and lacks a portion of them. The data contain about 45,000 clones, approximately 86% of them singletons. The sample comprised CD4+ T cells from blood buffy coats. The receptors were gathered from a human donor in good health.

J is TRBJ1-1 and V is TRBV19; 10 bases map to TRBD1. Germline CDR1 reads LNHDA; CDR2 reads SQIVND (reference sequence). The junction had 6 bases not matched to a gene; V was cut back by 2 bases and J by 0 bases. The CDR3 is 17 amino acids. As DNA, the CDR3 is TGTGCCAGTAGTATATCGGGACAGGGGAGTATGAACACTGAAGCTTTCTTT. Protein product: CASSISGQGSMNTEAFF.

The rearrangement uses TRBV9 and TRBJ1-2, with a weak D call TRBD1 (5 bases). Looked up from germline, CDR1 is SGDLS and CDR2 is YYNGEE. V gave up 3 bases and J gave up 1 base, with 16 bases separating them. The CDR3 covers 16 residues. The CDR3 DNA is TGTGCCAGCAGCGCCGGGGGATTCGGCAGTAACTATGGCTACACCTTC. Its protein product is CASSAGGFGSNYGYTF.

V and J are TRBV19 and TRBJ2-3, with 10 bases identical to TRBD2. The V segment lost 10 bases and the J segment 4 bases; nucleotides outside the gene matches: 11. CDR3 length: 15 residues. Germline V gene data show CDR1 as LNHDA and CDR2 as SQIVND (reference sequence). This CDR3 reads CATAGGPSWADTQYF. In DNA, the CDR3 is TGTGCCACAGCGGGAGGGCCAAGTTGGGCAGATACGCAGTATTTT.